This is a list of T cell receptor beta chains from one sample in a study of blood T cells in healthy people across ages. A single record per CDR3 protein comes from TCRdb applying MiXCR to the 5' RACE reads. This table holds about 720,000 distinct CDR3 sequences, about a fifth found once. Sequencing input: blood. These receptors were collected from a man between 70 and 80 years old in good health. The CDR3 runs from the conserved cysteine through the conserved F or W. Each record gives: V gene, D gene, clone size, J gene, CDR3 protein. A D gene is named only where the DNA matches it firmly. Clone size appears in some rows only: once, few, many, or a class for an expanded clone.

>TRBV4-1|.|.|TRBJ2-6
CASSQEYWANNVLTF
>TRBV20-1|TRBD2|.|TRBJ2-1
CSARRAGLAYNEQFF
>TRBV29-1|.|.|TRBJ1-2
CSVEATGGLYGYTF
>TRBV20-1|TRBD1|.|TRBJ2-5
CSARPGQGAETQYF
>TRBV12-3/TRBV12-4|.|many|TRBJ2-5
CATSTGIGAIQETQYF
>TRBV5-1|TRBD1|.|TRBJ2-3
CASSLQGQGADTQYF
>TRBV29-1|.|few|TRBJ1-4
CSVEVAGGGNEKLFF
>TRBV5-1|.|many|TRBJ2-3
CASSLEGVPTDTQYF
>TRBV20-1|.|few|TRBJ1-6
CSATAPTGDYSLHF
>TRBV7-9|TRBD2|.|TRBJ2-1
CASSLGWGGGSYNEQFF
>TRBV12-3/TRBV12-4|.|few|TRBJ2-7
CASSSVSTLGAYEQYF
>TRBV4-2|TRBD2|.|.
CASSQGLRGGNEQYF
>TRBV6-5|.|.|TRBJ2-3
CATYLSDTQYF
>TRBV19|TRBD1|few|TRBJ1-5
CASSQGVGNQAQHF
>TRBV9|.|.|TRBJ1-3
CASAHPGVRNTIYF
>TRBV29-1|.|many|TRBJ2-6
CSVVPTPGANVLTF
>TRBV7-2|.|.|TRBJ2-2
CASRPLPLQAGELFF
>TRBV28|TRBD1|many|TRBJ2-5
CASSFRQGMTLGVETQYF
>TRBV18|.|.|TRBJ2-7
CASSPRQAGEQYF
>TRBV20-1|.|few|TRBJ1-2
CSARVIGEIYGYTF
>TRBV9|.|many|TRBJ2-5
CASSVVLGETQYF
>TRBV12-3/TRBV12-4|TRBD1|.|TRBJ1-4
CASSNSGTGVEKLFF
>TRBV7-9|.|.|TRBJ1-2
CASSPRGGRGYGYTF
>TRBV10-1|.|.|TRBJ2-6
CASSGGANVLTF
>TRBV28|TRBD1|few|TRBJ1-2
CASTGQGRFYGYTF
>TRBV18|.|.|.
CASSPGVQGYEQYF
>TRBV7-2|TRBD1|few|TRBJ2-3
CASSLDRGIDTQYF
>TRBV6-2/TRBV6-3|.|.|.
CASSYLSHEQYF
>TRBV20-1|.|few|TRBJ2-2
CSARRLASTGELFF
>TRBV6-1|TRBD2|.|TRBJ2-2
CASSASGRGTGELFF
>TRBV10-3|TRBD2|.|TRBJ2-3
CAITGTTTDMQYF
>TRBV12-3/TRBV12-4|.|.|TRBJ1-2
CASSPLQGRGYTF
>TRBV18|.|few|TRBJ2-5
CASSPPGQSQETQYF
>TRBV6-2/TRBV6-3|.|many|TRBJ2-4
CASKNQGVGKNIQYF
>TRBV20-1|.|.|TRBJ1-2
CSARLVHGYTF
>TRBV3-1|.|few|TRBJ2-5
CASSQSAGYETQYF
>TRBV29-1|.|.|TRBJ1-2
CSAIPGLSTTNYGYTF
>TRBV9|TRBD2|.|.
CASSVLSGGSNEQFF
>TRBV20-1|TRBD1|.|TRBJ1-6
CSAAPGGWDSPLHF
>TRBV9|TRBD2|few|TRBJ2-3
CASSVAPAGVGADTQYF
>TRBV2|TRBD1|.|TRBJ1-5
CASSGGQGASQPQHF
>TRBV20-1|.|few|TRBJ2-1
CSATRVSNNEQFF
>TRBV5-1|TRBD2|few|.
CASSSLTSGVETQYF
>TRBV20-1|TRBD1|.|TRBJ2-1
CSAQDREQFF
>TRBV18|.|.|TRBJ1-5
CASSPSGGGQPQHF
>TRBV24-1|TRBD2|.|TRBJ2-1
CATSPGLATSEQFF